This TCR beta chain came from a study of STAT5B mutations in CD4+ large granular lymphocyte leukemia. Study results and caveats: Without putative leukemic clones, patient CD4-sorted repertoires remained more clonal than healthy CD4+ repertoires. Compared with healthy controls (2/35), patient top clones favored TRBV06 (8/27).

Assay used: immunoSEQ multiplex PCR; TCRdb lists only in-frame clones, some missing. Here the sample spans 40,000 or so clones, more than 60% being singletons. Healthy controls were blood donor buffy coats. Regarding this clone: What it recognizes is unknown. Other DNA sequences from this sample encode an identical CDR3 as well.

The V end was cut by 6 bases, the J end by 8 bases, with 19 bases between. Germline V lookup: CDR1 MNHEY, CDR2 SVGAGI. The CDR3 extends over 14 amino acids. The origin of this receptor is a human donor in good health. The V call is TRBV6-5, the J call TRBJ1-2, with D possibly matching TRBD1 (5 bases). The source material was CD4+ T cells from blood buffy coats. CDR3 region: CASSETTGGIGYTF. CDR3 coding DNA: TGTGCCAGCAGCGAAACTACAGGAGGCATCGGCTACACCTTC.